This TCR beta chain was found in a study of CD8 T cells in Susac syndrome. Reverse transcription of roughly 0.5 to 1 ug RNA used random hexamers. The immunoSEQ assay covered 54 Vbeta and 13 Jbeta segments for CDR3. TCRdb itself ran the immunoSEQ multiplex PCR reads through MiXCR, one entry per CDR3 protein. The sample holds about 200,000 distinct CDR3 sequences, about 95% seen once. Study findings and constraints: The relatively small number of individuals in the TCR sequencing and HLA analysis was acknowledged by the study.

To note about this clonotype: The antigen remains undetermined.

Germline CDR1 and CDR2: SGHRS and YFSETQ. Trimming stripped 5 bases from V and 1 base from J, with 12 bases between. CDR3 length: 14 residues. This chain links TRBV5-1 with TRBJ1-1; D perhaps matches TRBD1 (5 bases). The origin of this receptor is a human donor with multiple sclerosis. What was sequenced was CD4+ T cells from PBMCs. The CDR3, as DNA: TGCGCCAGCAGGGAAACCGGGGCGAACACTGAAGCTTTCTTT. Translating it yields CASRETGANTEAFF.